This record covers a single TCR beta chain. This clonotype was picked up a small number of times. Its antigen is unknown. The input lacks base qualities; no much larger clone sits a single base away. The sequencer listed for this sample is Illumina HiSeq 1500. TCRdb passed the public sequencing reads through fastp at Q25 and MiXCR, retaining productive beta sequences. Identical CDR3 proteins give one entry, which carries the most common genes and DNA. The sample contains 750,000 to 950,000 distinct CDR3 sequences, roughly 28% of them found a single time. The ten most abundant clones make up 13% of the sample. This sample is part of a study of T cell repertoires in cytomegalovirus infection (dated by TCRdb to about 2019). The study in broad terms: The peptide stimulations were aimed at well-studied HLA-B-restricted epitopes as well as recently identified HLA-C-restricted CMV epitopes, whose presentation resists viral immunomodulation. Donor HLA type was relevant to the analysis, as public TCR beta signatures indicated carriage of CMV infection together with the matching HLA type.

Findings and caveats that apply to the study as a whole: Carriers of CMV infection plus the relevant HLA type were discriminated by the cumulative frequency of public TCR beta family members in the study cohort and in an independent roughly 350-donor cohort. In the ex vivo response, HLA-C-restricted CMV-specific TCR beta clonotypes were dominant, and in two of eight donors the single most frequent clonotype came from this HLA-C-restricted group.

The germline ends are 10 bases apart after V is trimmed by 0 bases and J by 1 base. The germline V gene encodes CDR1 LGHNA and CDR2 YSLEER. The CDR3 runs 16 amino acids, cysteine and phenylalanine included. The CDR3 DNA has 48 bases and is translated from base 1. In the paper's terms, the treatment or condition label means: in vitro stimulation with specific CMV peptide epitopes to enrich CMV-specific T cells. The V and J genes are TRBV4-3 and TRBJ1-5, with a weak D call of TRBD1 (5 bases match). The sample here was cultured CD8+ T cells from PBMCs, taken from culture after CMV antigen stimulation. This receptor was taken from a human donor in good health (CMV status not recorded). Some clones in this sample may be carry-over from other donors' samples. The CDR3 has the sequence CASSQDHGQSNQPQHF. The sequenced DNA: TGCGCCAGCAGCCAAGACCACGGACAAAGCAATCAGCCCCAGCATTTT.